This T cell receptor (beta chain) emerged from a study of blood T cell repertoires in COVID-19. For the study at large: PBMCs, B-cell-depleted T cells, or T cells were the source of the cDNA or gDNA that made up the material.

Clones were sequenced by immunoSEQ multiplex PCR, and TCRdb holds only the in-frame ones, with some missing. The sample holds about 110,000 clones, about 80% seen once. Germline V gives CDR1 SGHRS, CDR2 YFSETQ. The CDR3 extends over 14 amino acids. V was clipped by 2 bases and J by 6 bases, with 11 bases between them. This TCR was recovered from a woman between 45 and 60 years old with acute or convalescent COVID-19. The rearrangement uses TRBV5-1 and TRBJ1-4; D gene uncertain. The specimen was peripheral blood. CDR3 coding DNA: TGCGCCAGCAGCTTAGGCGGGCAGGATGAAAAACTGTTTTTT. Encoded protein: CASSLGGQDEKLFF.